A selection of T cell receptor beta chains follows, all from one sample in a study of T cells in tumors and immune-related adverse events. Data came from immunoSEQ multiplex PCR; TCRdb stores just in-frame clones and leaves some out. The sample lists roughly 10,000 clones; about nine tenths were seen once. Source: lymph node tissue, taken from a patient treated with anti-PD-1 therapy. Receptors were obtained from a female donor with metastatic renal cell carcinoma. Both conserved end residues are part of each CDR3. A D gene is named only where the DNA matches it firmly. Some rows have no size entry. The others give once, few or many, or a class for an expanded clone.

j_call,d_call,clone_size,v_call,cdr3_nt,cdr3_aa
TRBJ1-2,.,.,TRBV6-1,TGTGCCAGCAGCGAAGACAGGCCCAAGACCTTC,CASSEDRPKTF
TRBJ2-2,.,few,TRBV7-7,TGTGCCAGCAGCTTACAGGGAGCAGCGAACACCGGGGAGCTGTTTTTT,CASSLQGAANTGELFF
TRBJ2-7,.,.,TRBV6-6,TGTGCCAGCAGTCCCCCTAGCTACGAGCAGTACTTC,CASSPPSYEQYF
TRBJ2-7,.,.,TRBV20-1,TGCAGTGCTAGAGATTCCGGCGAGCAGTACTTC,CSARDSGEQYF
TRBJ1-4,TRBD1,.,TRBV19,TGTGCCAGTAGTATAGACCCCCGGACAGGGAGCCATGAAAAACTGTTTTTT,CASSIDPRTGSHEKLFF
TRBJ2-7,.,.,TRBV7-2,TGTGCCAGCAGCCAAGACAGGCTGTCTTACGAGCAGTACTTC,CASSQDRLSYEQYF
TRBJ2-3,TRBD1,.,TRBV5-6,TGTGCCAGCAGCAGGACCGGGACAGGGGTTCTAGATACGCAGTATTTT,CASSRTGTGVLDTQYF
TRBJ2-1,.,once,TRBV10-3,TGTGCCATCAACCAGCCGCCCTACAATGAGCAGTTCTTC,CAINQPPYNEQFF
TRBJ2-5,TRBD1,.,TRBV6-5,TGTGCCAGCAGTTATGCCACAGGGGTTCGGCAGACCCAGTACTTC,CASSYATGVRQTQYF
TRBJ2-4,TRBD2,.,TRBV4-2,TGTGCCAGCAGCGAGGGACCAACGGGGGGGCTGGGCAAAAACATTCAGTACTTC,CASSEGPTGGLGKNIQYF
TRBJ1-2,.,.,TRBV2,TGTGCCAGCAGGACAGATGTAAACTATGGCTACACCTTC,CASRTDVNYGYTF
TRBJ2-2,.,few,TRBV19,TGTGCCAGTAGGAGTCTGGGGACGAACACCGGGGAGCTGTTTTTT,CASRSLGTNTGELFF
TRBJ1-3,.,.,TRBV16,TGTGCCAGCCGTGACTCTGGAAACACCATATATTTT,CASRDSGNTIYF
TRBJ1-5,TRBD1,.,TRBV10-1,TGCGCCAGCAGTGTTGGACAGGGTAGCAATCAGCCCCAGCATTTT,CASSVGQGSNQPQHF
TRBJ1-1,.,.,TRBV11-2,TGTGCCAGCAGCTTTGTTTTGTCGGCTGAAGCTTTCTTT,CASSFVLSAEAFF
TRBJ2-1,TRBD2,.,TRBV27,TGTGCCAGCAGAAGAAGCGGGAGCTCCTACAATGAGCAGTTCTTC,CASRRSGSSYNEQFF
TRBJ2-1,TRBD2,.,TRBV7-2,TGTGCCAGCAGCTTAGTAGGGACTAGCGGTTACAATGAGCAGTTCTTC,CASSLVGTSGYNEQFF
TRBJ1-3,.,few,TRBV5-4,TGTGCCAGCAGCTTGAAAGGGGATAGCTCTGGAAACACCATATATTTT,CASSLKGDSSGNTIYF
TRBJ2-7,.,few,TRBV19,TGTGCCAGTAGTACGGGAGCGAGAGCCGGGTTGGAGCAGTACTTC,CASSTGARAGLEQYF
TRBJ2-2,.,.,TRBV6-5,TGTGCCAGCAAACCGGGGATGGGTTCTACCGGGGAGCTGTTTTTT,CASKPGMGSTGELFF
TRBJ2-7,.,.,TRBV11-1,TGTGCCAGCAGCTTGTCCCCTTTCAGTGCTAGCTTGAACGAGCAGTACTTC,CASSLSPFSASLNEQYF
TRBJ2-6,.,.,TRBV21-1,TGTGCCAGCAGCAACCACCGGGACAGGGTCCTATCCTCTGGGGCCAACGTCCTGACTTTC,CASSNHRDRVLSSGANVLTF
TRBJ1-2,.,.,TRBV6-1,TGTGCCAGCAGTGAACTCCCCCGGGGCAAGGGCTACACCTTC,CASSELPRGKGYTF
TRBJ2-7,TRBD2,.,TRBV4-1,TGCGCCAGCAGCCTCGAGAGACTAGCGGGTTACGAGCAGTACTTC,CASSLERLAGYEQYF
TRBJ2-3,.,.,TRBV7-8,TGTGCCAGCCGTTCCCCTAGCACAGATACGCAGTATTTT,CASRSPSTDTQYF
TRBJ2-3,.,.,TRBV5-1,TGCGCCAGCAGCTGGAGCGTTTTCACAGATACGCAGTATTTT,CASSWSVFTDTQYF
TRBJ1-6,.,once,TRBV5-5,TGTGCCAGCAGCTTGGAGGGTAATGATTCACCCCTCCACTTT,CASSLEGNDSPLHF
TRBJ2-1,.,.,TRBV18,TGTGCCAGCTCACCCACAAACAGCCTCGTGAGTGACAATGAGCAGTTCTTC,CASSPTNSLVSDNEQFF
TRBJ2-1,TRBD2,.,TRBV6-1,TGTGCCAGCAGTGAAGTCTGGCGGGGGGGGTACAATGAGCAGTTCTTC,CASSEVWRGGYNEQFF
TRBJ1-1,.,.,TRBV25-1,TGTGCCAGCAGTGGTAGGGTAGGGACTGAAGCTTTCTTT,CASSGRVGTEAFF
TRBJ2-1,TRBD2,.,TRBV27,TGTGCCAGCAGACCACTAGCGGGAAAGTACAATGAGCAGTTCTTC,CASRPLAGKYNEQFF
TRBJ1-1,.,.,TRBV19,TGTGCCAGTACACAGGGTAGAGGGACTGAAGCTTTCTTT,CASTQGRGTEAFF
TRBJ2-7,TRBD1,.,TRBV5-1,TGCGCCAGCAGCTCTGGACAGGGTGCATACGAGCAGTACTTC,CASSSGQGAYEQYF
TRBJ2-2,.,.,TRBV11-1,TGTGCCAGCAGCTTAGACGGTGCGAACACCGGGGAGCTGTTTTTT,CASSLDGANTGELFF
TRBJ2-1,TRBD1,.,TRBV30,TGTGCCTGGAGCCCCTCGACAGGGGGAGTTTCCTACAATGAGCAGTTCTTC,CAWSPSTGGVSYNEQFF
TRBJ1-2,TRBD1,once,TRBV19,TGTGCCAGTAGTACCGAGGGACAGAGCTATGGCTACACCTTC,CASSTEGQSYGYTF
TRBJ1-1,TRBD1,.,TRBV6-5,TGTGCCAGCAGGGGACAGGGTCAGGGGAACACTGAAGCTTTCTTT,CASRGQGQGNTEAFF
TRBJ2-3,TRBD1,.,TRBV11-2,TGTGCCAGCAGCTTCGACAGGGTTGAAGATACGCAGTATTTT,CASSFDRVEDTQYF
TRBJ1-5,.,.,TRBV19,TGTGCCAGTAGTATCCGGGATAGCAATCAGCCCCAGCATTTT,CASSIRDSNQPQHF
TRBJ2-1,TRBD2,.,TRBV28,TGTGCCAGCAGGTTAGGTCAGACTAGCGGGAACTACAATGAGCAGTTCTTC,CASRLGQTSGNYNEQFF
TRBJ1-2,TRBD1,.,TRBV29-1,TGCAGCGTTGGACAGGGGGACTATGGCTACACCTTC,CSVGQGDYGYTF
TRBJ2-7,TRBD1,.,TRBV10-3,TGTGCCATCAGTGGACAGGGAGACGAGCAGTACTTC,CAISGQGDEQYF
TRBJ1-3,TRBD1,.,TRBV5-1,TGCGCCAGCAGCTTGGGGGGGACAGCCTCTGGAAACACCATATATTTT,CASSLGGTASGNTIYF
TRBJ1-2,.,.,TRBV5-4,TGTGCCAGCAGGATCTGGAGGGCGTATGACTATGGCTACACCTTC,CASRIWRAYDYGYTF
TRBJ1-2,TRBD1,.,TRBV6-4,TGTGCCAGCAGCTTGACAGGGGGCTATGGCTACACCTTC,CASSLTGGYGYTF
TRBJ1-1,.,.,TRBV28,TGTGCCAGCAGTTTTATTGGGGCGCGGGTGAGTTGGGGGGACACTGAAGCTTTCTTT,CASSFIGARVSWGDTEAFF
TRBJ1-1,.,.,TRBV13,TGTGCCAGCAGCGCAACCGGGACGGGAAACACTGAAGCTTTCTTT,CASSATGTGNTEAFF
TRBJ2-1,.,.,TRBV9,TGTGCCAGCAGCGGCTCAGGTAATGAGCAGTTCTTC,CASSGSGNEQFF
TRBJ2-7,TRBD1,.,TRBV5-1,TGCGCCAGCAGCTTGGCACAGGGGGCGGGAGAGCAGTACTTC,CASSLAQGAGEQYF
TRBJ2-6,.,.,TRBV5-1,TGCGCCAGCAGCTTATTGGGGCCGTCTGGGGCCAACGTCCTGACTTTC,CASSLLGPSGANVLTF
TRBJ1-2,.,.,TRBV19,TGTGCCAGTAGTATCGCAGGGGTTGTGTATGGCTATACCTTC,CASSIAGVVYGYTF
TRBJ1-1,.,.,TRBV6-6,TGTGCCAGCAGCACGAGGGGGTCGAACACTGAAGCTTTCTTT,CASSTRGSNTEAFF
TRBJ2-6,.,.,TRBV12-5,TGTGCTAGTGGTTTGGAAACCCGAAGGGGACTGGTCTCCGGGGCCAACGTCCTGACTTTC,CASGLETRRGLVSGANVLTF
TRBJ2-7,TRBD2,.,TRBV11-2,TGTGCCAGCAGCTTCGGTCGGGAGGGCTACGAGCAGTACTTC,CASSFGREGYEQYF
TRBJ2-5,.,.,TRBV5-4,TGTGCCAGCAGCGTGGGTCGAGAGACCCAGTACTTC,CASSVGRETQYF
TRBJ1-1,.,.,TRBV4-3,TGCGCCAGCAGCCAACTCTCGGCGATGAACACTGAAGCTTTCTTT,CASSQLSAMNTEAFF
TRBJ1-2,TRBD1,.,TRBV5-6,TGTGCCAGCAGCGCACCGGGACAGGGGACAATATATGGCTACACCTTC,CASSAPGQGTIYGYTF